This T cell receptor (beta chain) was observed in a study of early T cells in non-severe SARS-CoV-2 infection. As for the study in general: With bulk RNA from unsorted whole blood as input, sequencing yielded unpaired chains.

Unique molecular identifiers (one per individual cDNA molecule) were attached. TCRdb redid the calling of the 5' RACE reads with MiXCR, one entry per CDR3 protein. Of approximately 71,000 distinct CDR3 sequences in the sample, 12% were seen once. Study-wide findings and caveats: Matches to VDJdb favored anti-spike CD8 responses and missed private and CD4 specificities.

Concerning this clonotype itself: Its antigen is as yet unknown.

The CDR3 has 15 amino acids. The ends were cut back, 3 bases at V and 2 bases at J, with 13 bases in the middle. Germline V CDR1 and CDR2: KGHSH, LQKENI. Sequencing was done on a sample of whole blood. The J gene is TRBJ1-1, the V gene TRBV18, with a tentative D call TRBD1 (5 bases). This TCR derives from an adult who was a healthcare worker with PCR-confirmed SARS-CoV-2 infection or an uninfected control (not recorded which). CDR3 in DNA: TGTGCCAGCTCACCGACAGAGAAGAAAAACACTGAAGCTTTCTTT. Translated: CASSPTEKKNTEAFF.